A selection of T cell receptor beta chains follows, all from one sample in a study of CD4 T cells in relation to SARS-CoV-2 and coronaviruses. Produced via immunoSEQ multiplex PCR; TCRdb's table is partial and in-frame only. The sample shows some 25,000 clones, about 77% of them seen only once. Antigen specificity for these receptors is unknown. The sequencing input was CD4+ T cells from PBMCs, cultured in vitro. The receptor source for this set is a human donor in good health. The CDR3 runs from the conserved cysteine through the conserved F or W. D genes are given only for firm matches. Size tells how often a clone was seen (once, few, many) or the class of an expanded clone, and some rows leave it out.

abundance	v_gene	j_gene	d_gene	CDR3nt	CDR3aa
-	TRBV7-2	TRBJ1-4	-	TGTGCCAGCAGCCGTCCCGGGGACCGGGAGGCTCACGAAAAACTGTTTTTT	CASSRPGDREAHEKLFF
-	TRBV12-3/TRBV12-4	TRBJ1-1	-	TGTGCCAGCAGCCCCCAGGGTCGGACTGAAGCTTTCTTT	CASSPQGRTEAFF
-	TRBV25-1	TRBJ1-6	-	TGTGCCAGCAGTGAAGATCCAAGAGGGAATTCACCCCTCCACTTT	CASSEDPRGNSPLHF
-	TRBV11-2	TRBJ2-3	TRBD2	TGTGCCAGCAGCCAAAGGAGTCTTAGCGGGGGCCCGAGGATGTATTTT	CASSQRSLSGGPRMYF
-	TRBV6-5	TRBJ1-2	-	TGTGCCAGCAGTTCCGACCCATCCACAGGGCCCAATGGCTACACCTTC	CASSSDPSTGPNGYTF
once	TRBV19	TRBJ1-6	-	TGTGCCAGTAGTATAGCTGGACGGGATAATTCACCCCTCCACTTT	CASSIAGRDNSPLHF
-	TRBV6-2/TRBV6-3	TRBJ1-1	-	TGTGCCAGCAGTTCCCAGATTAGGGGGAGGCACACTGAAGCTTTCTTT	CASSSQIRGRHTEAFF
-	TRBV14	TRBJ2-7	-	TGTGCCAGCAGCCAAGACGGTGCGAGATGGAGGGAGCAGTACTTC	CASSQDGARWREQYF
-	TRBV15	TRBJ1-1	-	TGTGCCACCAGCAGAGGCAAAGGGACTGAAGCTTTCTTT	CATSRGKGTEAFF
few	TRBV5-1	TRBJ1-6	-	TGCGCCAGCAGCTTGGTCTTCCGGGGGAGGGATTCACCCCTCCACTTT	CASSLVFRGRDSPLHF
-	TRBV28	TRBJ2-7	-	TGTGCCAGCAGACCCCCGTGGGGGAGTGACGAGCAGTACTTC	CASRPPWGSDEQYF
once	TRBV7-2	TRBJ1-1	-	TGTGCCAGCAGCTTATCAACTACAGGGAACACTGAAGCTTTCTTT	CASSLSTTGNTEAFF
-	TRBV19	TRBJ2-3	-	TGTGCCAGTAGTCAACTCTCTCCGATTGAAACTAATACGCAGTATTTT	CASSQLSPIETNTQYF
-	TRBV18	TRBJ1-1	-	TGTGCCAGTTCAGGGTCTGCGGGGAACACTGAAGCTTTCTTT	CASSGSAGNTEAFF
few	TRBV2	TRBJ1-5	TRBD1	TGTGCCAGCAGTGATGACAGGGCGGCCAATCAGCCCCAGCATTTT	CASSDDRAANQPQHF
few	TRBV19	TRBJ1-3	TRBD1	TGTGCCAGTAGCCTTGACAGGGCTTCCTCTGGAAACACCATATATTTT	CASSLDRASSGNTIYF
-	TRBV25-1	TRBJ2-7	-	TGTGCCAGCAGTGAATATTTGACGGGCTACGAGCAGTACTTC	CASSEYLTGYEQYF
-	TRBV9	TRBJ1-2	-	TGTGCCAGCAGCGTGGAAGGGTACTATGGCTACACCTTC	CASSVEGYYGYTF
-	TRBV5-4	TRBJ1-2	-	TGTGCCAGCAGCTTGATGGGGACGGGAAATGGCTACACCTTC	CASSLMGTGNGYTF
-	TRBV3-1/TRBV3-2	TRBJ2-3	TRBD2	TGTGCCAGCAGCACGCCGGGCGGGGGATCAGATACGCAGTATTTT	CASSTPGGGSDTQYF
-	TRBV5-5	TRBJ2-1	TRBD2	TGTGCCAGTGACAGAAGTCAGAGCGGGGACAATGAGCAGTTCTTC	CASDRSQSGDNEQFF
-	TRBV29-1	TRBJ2-2	-	TGCAGCGTTTGGAGCGGCAAGAACACCGGGGAGCTGTTTTTT	CSVWSGKNTGELFF